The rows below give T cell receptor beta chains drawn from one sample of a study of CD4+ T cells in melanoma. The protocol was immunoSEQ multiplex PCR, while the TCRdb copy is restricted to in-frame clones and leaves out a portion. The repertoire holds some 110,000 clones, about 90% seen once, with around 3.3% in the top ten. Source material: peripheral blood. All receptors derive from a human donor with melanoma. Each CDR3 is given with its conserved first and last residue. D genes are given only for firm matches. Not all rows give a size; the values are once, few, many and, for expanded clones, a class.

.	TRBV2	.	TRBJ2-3	TGTGCCAGCAACTACGATATCACAGATACGCAGTATTTT	CASNYDITDTQYF
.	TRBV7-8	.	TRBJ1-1	TGTGCCAGCAGCTTAGAAGGGCAGGGAATGAACACTGAAGCTTTCTTT	CASSLEGQGMNTEAFF
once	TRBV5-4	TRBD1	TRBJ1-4	TGTGCCAGCAGCCGGGACAGGGGAGGGGAAAAACTGTTTTTT	CASSRDRGGEKLFF
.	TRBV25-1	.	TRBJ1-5	TGTGCCAGCAGTGAATGGGGGGAGGGTCAGCCCCAGCATTTT	CASSEWGEGQPQHF
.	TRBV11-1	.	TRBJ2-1	TGTGCCAGCAGCTTAGGCAAGTGGGGGGGCGCCTACAATGAGCAGTTCTTC	CASSLGKWGGAYNEQFF
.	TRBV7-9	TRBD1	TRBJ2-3	TGTGCCAGCACTGAAGGACAGGGCAGGGATACGCAGTATTTT	CASTEGQGRDTQYF
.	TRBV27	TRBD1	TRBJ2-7	TGTGCCAGTCGGACAGGGTTGGCCGAGCAGTACTTC	CASRTGLAEQYF
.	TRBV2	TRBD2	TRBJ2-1	TGTGCCAGCAGCGCCATACTAGCGGCCTACAATGAGCAGTTCTTC	CASSAILAAYNEQFF
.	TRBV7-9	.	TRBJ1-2	TGTGCCAGCAGCTTAGTGACGGTCTATGGCTACACCTTC	CASSLVTVYGYTF
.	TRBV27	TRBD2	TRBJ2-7	TGTGCCAGCAGACGAGGGACTAGCGGCTCCTACGAGCAGTACTTC	CASRRGTSGSYEQYF